This T cell receptor beta chain originates from a study of brain T cells in children with intractable seizures. A note on this clone: Its antigen is unidentified.

V gave up 4 bases and J gave up 5 bases; unmatched junction bases: 12. The CDR3 is 16 amino acids. The germline V gene encodes CDR1 KGHDR and CDR2 SFDVKD. Findings and limits, study-wide: Absence of clones before surgery may stem from lower sequencing depth. HCMV serostatus was not known, and viral specificity came from CDR3 similarity only.

Repertoires were generated with immunoSEQ multiplex PCR, while TCRdb's copy carries only in-frame clones and drops some. The sample has about 40,000 clones, 80% to 95% seen once. Surgery cases with the highest brain T cell transcript signatures were chosen for sequencing. Before surgery, patients took at least one anti-epileptic drug. The source is a girl aged 2 to 9 with tuberous sclerosis and intractable seizures. The sequenced sample was peripheral blood, obtained at surgery. This rearrangement joins TRBV24-1 to TRBJ1-2, with 7 nucleotides matching TRBD1. The CDR3, as DNA: TGTGCCACCAGTGAAAAGGGACAGACTTCCACTTATGGCTACACCTTC. The encoded protein is CATSEKGQTSTYGYTF.